The 26 T cell receptor beta chains below all came from one sample that was sequenced in a study of T-cell memory formation after mild COVID-19. One entry per CDR3 protein results from TCRdb running MiXCR on the 5' RACE reads. The sample shows hundreds of thousands of distinct CDR3 sequences, around 15% of them seen only once. The sample taken for sequencing was PBMCs or a T cell subset sorted from them (not recorded which). Source of these receptors: a man aged 18 to 29 who had mild COVID-19 (a few samples of this study predate the infection). Cell type and time point are not known.

The rearrangement links TRBV27 to TRBJ1-1, with 9 bases fitting TRBD1. Looked up from germline, CDR1 is MNHEY and CDR2 is SMNVEV (reference sequence). The CDR3 covers 15 residues. V gave up 5 bases and J gave up 2 bases; unmatched junction bases: 6. The CDR3 sequence is CASSMSDRGNTEAFF. CDR3 bases: TGTGCCAGCAGTATGTCGGACAGGGGAAACACTGAAGCTTTCTTT.

This clonotype showed up just a few times. The chain employs TRBV7-9 and TRBJ2-5, with a tentative D call TRBD1 (6 bases). The CDR3 length is 14 residues. The ends were cut back, 6 bases at V and 0 bases at J, with 11 bases in the middle. Germline lookup yields CDR1 SEHNR and CDR2 FQNEAQ (reference sequence). The CDR3 protein is CASRGAADQETQYF. The CDR3, as DNA: TGTGCCAGCAGGGGGGCGGCGGACCAAGAGACCCAGTACTTC.

The chain couples TRBV5-6 to TRBJ2-1; D uncertain. Trimming removed 3 bases from V and 7 bases from J, with 5 bases in between. From germline, CDR1 is SGHDT and CDR2 YYEEEE. The CDR3 is 11 amino acids. CDR3 residues: CASSSANEQFF. CDR3 sequence (DNA): TGTGCCAGCAGCTCTGCGAATGAGCAGTTCTTC.

The chain joins TRBV5-1 to TRBJ1-2; D is unclear. Germline CDR1 reads SGHRS; CDR2 reads YFSETQ. This CDR3 comprises 15 residues. The germline V and J ends were trimmed by 0 bases and 2 bases, with 11 bases remaining between them. CDR3 sequence: CASSLADRLNYGYTF. The DNA of the CDR3 is TGCGCCAGCAGCTTGGCGGACCGATTAAACTATGGCTACACCTTC.

V usage is TRBV9 and J usage is TRBJ2-1; 9 bases fit TRBD1. Germline lookup yields CDR1 SGDLS and CDR2 YYNGEE. CDR3 length: 15 amino acids. The junction had 11 bases not matched to a gene; V was cut back by 4 bases and J by 9 bases. CDR3 coding DNA: TGTGCCAGCAGCACCTCGACAGGGGGTCTCGGTGAGCAGTTCTTC. This encodes CASSTSTGGLGEQFF.

This clonotype has only a few counts. The chain uses TRBV3-1 and TRBJ1-6; 7 positions agree with TRBD1. This CDR3 has 13 amino acids. Germline-derived CDR1 and CDR2 are LGHDT and YNNKEL (reference sequence). V was pared by 4 bases and J by 13 bases, with 7 bases of the junction left unmatched. CDR3 sequence reads: CASSRTGAQPLHF. The DNA of the CDR3 is TGTGCCAGCAGCCGTACAGGGGCGCAGCCCCTCCACTTT.

This clonotype was seen only a few times. This chain uses TRBV4-3 with TRBJ1-2; 7 positions agree with TRBD1. Germline CDR1 LGHNA, CDR2 YSLEER. The CDR3 loop spans 15 amino acids. J gave up 4 bases and V 4 bases, and 9 bases lay outside the gene matches. CDR3 residues: CASSPRGTETYGYTF. As DNA, the CDR3 is TGCGCCAGCAGCCCCCGGGGGACAGAGACCTATGGCTACACCTTC.

This clonotype was counted between two and nine times. This chain links TRBV29-1 with TRBJ2-5, with a weak D call TRBD1 (6 bases). This CDR3 is built from 12 residues. V was pared by 8 bases and J by 4 bases, with 14 bases between. Germline lookup yields CDR1 SQVTM and CDR2 ANQGSEA. As DNA, the CDR3 is TGCAGCCCTTGGGACACCGTAGAGACCCAGTACTTC. It yields the protein CSPWDTVETQYF.

This clonotype was recorded many times. The chain is built from TRBV5-1 and TRBJ2-1; 10 bases are a match to TRBD1. Germline V lookup: CDR1 SGHRS, CDR2 YFSETQ. The CDR3 contains 15 residues. V was pared by 4 bases and J by 8 bases, with 9 bases of the junction left unmatched. The CDR3 DNA reads as TGCGCCAGCAGCGGGGGACAGGGGAGTGGCGATGAGCAGTTCTTC. It yields the protein CASSGGQGSGDEQFF.

This clonotype occurred many times. DNA of the CDR3: TGTGCCAGCAGCTTAGTTGGGGACAGGGCAGACGAGCAGTACTTC. Its translation: CASSLVGDRADEQYF. The V and J genes are TRBV7-2 and TRBJ2-7; 9 nucleotides agree with TRBD1. From germline, CDR1 is SGHTA and CDR2 FQGNSA. V lost 1 base to trimming and J lost 5 bases; unmatched junction nucleotides: 6. This CDR3 spans 15 amino acids.

This clonotype was observed a few times. The V and J genes are TRBV6-5 and TRBJ2-2; no clear D gene. The germline CDR1 and CDR2 sequences are MNHEY and SVGAGI. Trimming left V 0 bases short and J 4 bases short, with 9 bases between. The length of the CDR3 is 15 residues. CDR3 sequence reads: CASSYSHPGTGELFF. The CDR3 DNA sequence: TGTGCCAGCAGTTACTCGCACCCCGGCACCGGGGAGCTGTTTTTT.

The chain has TRBV19 and TRBJ1-1, with D unclear. There are 13 residues in the CDR3. CDR1 is LNHDA and CDR2 is SQIVND in the germline V gene (reference sequence). With 4 bases removed from V and 2 bases from J, the gap between germline ends came to 8 bases. The CDR3 DNA reads TGTGCCAGTAGTACGCAACATAACACTGAAGCTTTCTTT. This encodes CASSTQHNTEAFF. The variable domain in full, with the rest retrieved from reference TRBV19 and TRBJ1-1, is DGGITQSPKYLFRKEGQNVTLSCEQNLNHDAMYWYRQDPGQGLRLIYYSQIVNDFQKGDIAEGYSVSREKKESFPLTVTSAQKNPTAFYLCASSTQHNTEAFFGQGTRLTVV.

This clonotype has only a few counts. V and J are TRBV7-8 and TRBJ2-5; 10 nucleotides match TRBD2. J lost 1 base, V lost 5 bases, and 7 bases had no gene match. CDR3 size: 16 residues. Looked up from germline, CDR1 is SGHVS and CDR2 is FQNEAQ. CDR3 sequence (DNA): TGTGCCAGCAGCCCCACTAGCGGGGCGTCCCAAGAGACCCAGTACTTC. It codes for CASSPTSGASQETQYF.

This chain links TRBV20-1 with TRBJ2-5; tentatively, D is TRBD2 (5 bases). Germline V gives CDR1 DFQATT, CDR2 SNEGSKA (reference sequence). CDR3 length: 13 residues. Trimming stripped 5 bases from V and 0 bases from J, with 10 bases between. The CDR3 protein is CSAPSGNQETQYF. CDR3 sequence (DNA): TGCAGTGCTCCTTCCGGGAACCAAGAGACCCAGTACTTC.

The chain links TRBV7-9 to TRBJ2-3; TRBD2 aligns across 7 bases. The length of the CDR3 is 16 residues. Germline CDR1 reads SEHNR; CDR2 reads FQNEAQ (reference sequence). Germline trimming cut 5 bases from V and 4 bases from J; bases unmatched to any gene: 12. CDR3 amino acids: CASSTQLAPRADTQYF. CDR3 DNA sequence: TGTGCCAGCAGCACACAACTAGCGCCGAGGGCAGATACGCAGTATTTT.

This clonotype was detected a few times. This chain joins TRBV12-3 or TRBV12-4 and TRBJ1-2; D remains ambiguous. The V end was cut by 7 bases, the J end by 9 bases, with 12 bases between. The CDR3 is made up of 11 amino acids. The CDR3 sequence: CASTLGLSYTF. The DNA of the CDR3 is TGTGCCAGCACTCTGGGTTTAAGCTACACCTTC.

The gene calls are TRBV18 and TRBJ1-2; 8 bases map to TRBD1. The J segment lost 5 bases and the V segment lost 3 bases, leaving 8 bases of the junction unmatched. The germline CDR1 and CDR2 sequences are KGHSH and LQKENI. CDR3 length: 15 residues. CDR3 nucleotide sequence: TGTGCCAGCTCACCTGACGGACAGGGACGATATGGCTACACCTTC. Translation gives CASSPDGQGRYGYTF.

The rearrangement uses TRBV20-1 and TRBJ1-1, with D perhaps TRBD1 (6 bases). Germline V gene sequence: CDR1 DFQATT, CDR2 SNEGSKA (reference sequence). Trimming cost V 6 bases and J 6 bases, with 14 bases left between them. The CDR3 covers 12 residues. CDR3 loop: CSAVLRGAEAFF. The CDR3 DNA reads TGCAGTGCCGTCTTGAGGGGGGCTGAAGCTTTCTTT.

The chain uses TRBV4-1 and TRBJ2-5; 11 nucleotides align to TRBD2. V lost 3 bases and J lost 2; bases outside the gene matches: 2. Germline CDR1 is MGHRA and CDR2 is YSYEKL. The length of the CDR3 is 15 residues. This CDR3 reads CASSQLAGGQETQYF. In DNA, the CDR3 is TGCGCCAGCAGCCAGTTAGCGGGGGGGCAAGAGACCCAGTACTTC.

The rearrangement uses TRBV20-1 and TRBJ1-1; D is uncertain. The V end was cut by 6 bases, the J end by 6 bases, with 11 bases between. The CDR3 is 11 residues long. Germline-derived CDR1 and CDR2 are DFQATT and SNEGSKA (reference sequence). The CDR3 region has the DNA TGCAGTGCCCCCGGTATATCTGAAGCTTTCTTT. The encoded protein is CSAPGISEAFF.

This clonotype was seen a few times. The chain couples TRBV10-3 to TRBJ1-6; 9 bases match TRBD1. The CDR3 is 13 amino acids. Trimming at V came to 9 bases and at J to 8 bases, leaving 5 bases not matched to a gene. The germline CDR1 and CDR2 sequences are ENHRY and SYGVKD. CDR3 region: CAITGGPDSPLHF. CDR3 bases: TGTGCCATTACAGGGGGCCCGGATTCACCCCTCCACTTT.

The table lists this clonotype with many counts. The V call is TRBV5-5, the J call TRBJ2-7; D may be TRBD2 (5 bases). The CDR3 length is 15 residues. Between the trimmed V and J ends, which lost 4 bases and 2 bases, there was a span of 16 bases. Looked up from germline, CDR1 is SGHKS and CDR2 is YYEKEE (reference sequence). CDR3 nucleotides: TGTGCCAGCAGCCCCCATCCAGACGGGACCTACGAGCAGTACTTC. Amino acid sequence: CASSPHPDGTYEQYF. The whole variable domain, remainder taken from reference TRBV5-5 and TRBJ2-7, is DAGVTQSPTHLIKTRGQQVTLRCSPISGHKSVSWYQQVLGQGPQFIFQYYEKEERGRGNFPDRFSARQFPNYSSELNVNALLLGDSALYLCASSPHPDGTYEQYFGPGTRLTVT.

This clonotype was found a few times. The chain is built from TRBV29-1 and TRBJ2-1, with 7 bases that match TRBD1. J gave up 7 bases and V 1 base, and 7 bases lay outside the gene matches. CDR1 SQVTM and CDR2 ANQGSEA come from the germline V gene. CDR3 length: 14 amino acids. Here the CDR3 reads CSVEVEDRRNEQFF. The CDR3 DNA reads TGCAGCGTTGAAGTCGAGGACAGGAGAAATGAGCAGTTCTTC.

The chain has TRBV10-3 and TRBJ2-3; 7 positions match TRBD1. The V and J ends lost 3 bases and 6 bases, in that order; junction bases with no gene match: 12. Germline V gene sequence: CDR1 ENHRY, CDR2 SYGVKD. This CDR3 is 16 amino acids long. The CDR3 coding sequence is TGTGCCATCAGTGACGGGGACAGACGACCGGGGGATACGCAGTATTTT. Translation gives CAISDGDRRPGDTQYF.

V gene TRBV9 combines with J gene TRBJ1-2; TRBD1 matches at 7 bases. Germline lookup yields CDR1 SGDLS and CDR2 YYNGEE. The CDR3 runs 14 residues. Germline trimming cut 4 bases from V and 8 bases from J; bases unmatched to any gene: 11. This CDR3 reads CASSPHDRVYGYTF. The CDR3 DNA is TGTGCCAGCAGCCCTCATGACAGGGTCTACGGCTACACCTTC.

J is TRBJ2-3 and V is TRBV5-1, with D unresolved. CDR1 is SGHRS, CDR2 YFSETQ, per germline. CDR3 size: 15 residues. Deletions cut 0 bases from V and 0 bases from J, with 8 bases between. DNA for the CDR3: TGCGCCAGCAGCTTGGCCCTAGGCAGCACAGATACGCAGTATTTT. Translation gives CASSLALGSTDTQYF.